These T cell receptor beta chains were read from a single sample in a study of cytomegalovirus exposure and HLA in healthy donors. Produced via immunoSEQ multiplex PCR; TCRdb's table is partial and in-frame only. The sample carries hundreds of thousands of clones, 70% to 90% recorded once. Material: PBMCs. These receptors were taken from a girl under 10 years old in good health and CMV-seronegative. CDR3s include the opening cysteine and the closing phenylalanine or tryptophan. D genes are given only for firm matches. Clone size is given for some rows only: seen once, a few or many times, or a class if the clone is expanded.

J gene | V gene | D gene | clone size | CDR3 protein | CDR3 DNA
TRBJ2-3 | TRBV7-9 | TRBD2 | once | CASSLRTSGTDTQYF | TGTGCCAGCAGCTTAAGGACTAGCGGAACAGATACGCAGTATTTT
TRBJ1-2 | TRBV7-9 | - | - | CSSSSPQGQLGYGYTF | TGTTCCAGCAGCTCTCCTCAGGGCCAACTCGGATATGGCTACACCTTC
TRBJ2-7 | TRBV27 | TRBD1 | - | CASGSPGQDKGEQYF | TGTGCCAGCGGCAGCCCCGGACAGGACAAGGGCGAGCAGTACTTC
TRBJ2-7 | TRBV4-1 | - | - | CASSQDLGYEQYF | TGCGCCAGCAGCCAAGATCTAGGTTACGAGCAGTACTTC
TRBJ2-6 | TRBV30 | - | - | CAWRLSGANVLTF | TGTGCCTGGCGACTCTCTGGGGCCAACGTCCTGACTTTC
TRBJ2-7 | TRBV7-3 | TRBD1 | - | CASSLTGTGSGYEQYF | TGTGCCAGCAGCTTGACCGGGACAGGGTCCGGCTACGAGCAGTACTTC
TRBJ1-2 | TRBV10-3 | TRBD1 | few | CAIAPAQGQGESYGYTF | TGTGCCATAGCCCCTGCCCAGGGACAGGGGGAATCCTATGGCTACACCTTC
TRBJ2-7 | TRBV6-5 | TRBD1 | - | CASRPPGQLWQYF | TGTGCCAGCAGGCCGCCGGGACAGCTGTGGCAGTACTTC
TRBJ2-5 | TRBV19 | TRBD2 | - | CASSPTSGQETQYF | TGTGCCAGTAGCCCGACTAGCGGGCAAGAGACCCAGTACTTC
TRBJ2-4 | TRBV6-5 | TRBD1 | once | CASSYSRQGRNIQYF | TGTGCCAGCAGTTACTCGAGACAGGGACGAAACATTCAGTACTTC
TRBJ2-1 | TRBV6-1 | TRBD2 | - | CASSEVTLAFVGNEQFF | TGTGCCAGCAGTGAAGTTACACTAGCGTTTGTGGGCAATGAGCAGTTCTTC
TRBJ2-1 | TRBV9 | TRBD2 | - | CASSVELAGYNEQFF | TGTGCCAGCAGCGTAGAACTAGCGGGGTACAATGAGCAGTTCTTC
TRBJ2-3 | TRBV30 | TRBD2 | - | CAWSSSGLAGGTDTQYF | TGTGCCTGGAGCTCGTCGGGACTAGCGGGGGGGACAGATACGCAGTATTTT
TRBJ2-7 | TRBV6-5 | TRBD2 | - | CASSPSGRAGEQYF | TGTGCCAGCAGTCCTAGCGGGAGGGCCGGCGAGCAGTACTTC
TRBJ1-6 | TRBV2 | TRBD1 | - | CASKQQGAYNSPLHF | TGTGCCAGCAAGCAACAGGGGGCCTATAATTCACCCCTCCACTTT
TRBJ2-5 | TRBV19 | - | - | CASSIQTSVETQYF | TGTGCCAGTAGTATTCAGACTAGTGTGGAGACCCAGTACTTC
TRBJ1-1 | TRBV19 | - | - | CASSLGTQNTEAFF | TGTGCCAGTAGTCTAGGGACACAGAACACTGAAGCTTTCTTT
TRBJ1-3 | TRBV5-1 | - | - | CASSLKGDTIYF | TGCGCCAGCAGCTTAAAGGGGGACACCATATATTTT
TRBJ2-5 | TRBV6-6 | TRBD2 | - | CVSSSPSGGHQETQYF | TGTGTCAGCAGTTCCCCTAGCGGGGGGCACCAAGAGACCCAGTACTTC
TRBJ1-2 | TRBV27 | - | - | CASSRYYGGASNGYTF | TGTGCCAGCAGCCGTTATTATGGGGGGGCTTCGAATGGCTACACCTTC
TRBJ2-1 | TRBV10-3 | TRBD2 | - | CAISDVAGGRVNEQFF | TGTGCCATCAGTGATGTAGCGGGGGGGAGGGTCAATGAGCAGTTCTTC
TRBJ2-6 | TRBV27 | TRBD1 | - | CASSLIRRGPGANVLTF | TGTGCCAGCAGCCTAATTCGCAGGGGGCCTGGGGCCAACGTCCTGACTTTC
TRBJ1-5 | TRBV12-5 | TRBD1 | - | CASGRTGGPQPQHF | TGTGCTAGTGGCCGTACAGGGGGCCCTCAGCCCCAGCATTTT
TRBJ2-1 | TRBV27 | TRBD2 | once | CASSSPGRGGRNEQFF | TGTGCCAGCAGTTCACCGGGGCGGGGGGGCCGAAATGAGCAGTTCTTC
TRBJ2-7 | TRBV6-5 | - | - | CASSYIVGPYEQYF | TGTGCCAGCAGTTACATTGTCGGTCCCTACGAGCAGTACTTC
TRBJ1-1 | TRBV2 | TRBD1 | - | CASNMRQGNTEAFF | TGTGCCAGCAACATGAGACAGGGGAACACTGAAGCTTTCTTT
TRBJ1-1 | TRBV6-5 | - | few | CASNSYTEAFF | TGTGCCAGCAATTCTTACACTGAAGCTTTCTTT
TRBJ2-5 | TRBV6-4 | TRBD2 | - | CARTTAGGTETQYF | TGTGCCAGAACTACAGCGGGGGGGACAGAGACCCAGTACTTC
TRBJ1-2 | TRBV14 | - | - | CASSQDLGRDYGYTF | TGTGCCAGCAGCCAAGATCTGGGGAGGGACTATGGCTACACCTTC
TRBJ2-5 | TRBV6-1 | TRBD2 | - | CASKRGGETQYF | TGTGCCAGCAAGCGGGGGGGAGAGACCCAGTACTTC
TRBJ2-7 | TRBV5-4 | - | - | CASSLAVGTQYEQYF | TGTGCCAGCAGCTTGGCTGTCGGGACACAATACGAGCAGTACTTC
TRBJ2-1 | TRBV6-1 | - | - | CASSTSPNYNEQFF | TGTGCCAGCAGTACTTCCCCGAACTACAATGAGCAGTTCTTC
TRBJ1-4 | TRBV5-6 | - | few | CASHNRFHNEKLFF | TGTGCCAGCCACAACAGGTTCCATAATGAAAAACTGTTTTTT
TRBJ2-7 | TRBV5-4 | TRBD2 | once | CATTGGLQTYEQYF | TGTGCCACCACGGGAGGGCTACAAACCTACGAGCAGTACTTC
TRBJ1-4 | TRBV25-1 | TRBD1 | - | CASGLDRGLEKLFF | TGTGCCAGCGGATTGGACAGGGGTCTTGAAAAACTGTTTTTT